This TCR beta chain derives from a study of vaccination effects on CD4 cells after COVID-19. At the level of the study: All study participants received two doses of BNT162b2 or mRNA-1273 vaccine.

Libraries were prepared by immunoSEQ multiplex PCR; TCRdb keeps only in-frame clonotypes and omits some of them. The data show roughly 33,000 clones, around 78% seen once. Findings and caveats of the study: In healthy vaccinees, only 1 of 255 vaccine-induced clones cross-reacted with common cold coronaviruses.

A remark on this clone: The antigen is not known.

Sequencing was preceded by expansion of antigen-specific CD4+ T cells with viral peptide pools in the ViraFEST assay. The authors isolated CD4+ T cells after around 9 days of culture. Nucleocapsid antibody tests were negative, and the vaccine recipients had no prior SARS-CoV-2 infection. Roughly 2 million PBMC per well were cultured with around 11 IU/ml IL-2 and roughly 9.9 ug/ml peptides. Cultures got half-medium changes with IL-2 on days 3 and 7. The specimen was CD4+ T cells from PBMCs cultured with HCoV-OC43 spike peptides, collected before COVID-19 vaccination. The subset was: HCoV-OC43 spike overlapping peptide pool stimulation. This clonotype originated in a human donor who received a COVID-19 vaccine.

CDR3 DNA: TGTGCCAGCAGCCAAGGGACGAAGAGTGGCTACACCTTC. This codes for CASSQGTKSGYTF. This rearrangement joins TRBV14 to TRBJ1-2; D is ambiguous. In germline, CDR1 is SGHDN, CDR2 FVKESK. The V gene lost 1 base and the J gene lost 7 bases, with 10 bases spanning the gap. CDR3 length: 13 residues. The full variable domain, completed using reference TRBV14 and TRBJ1-2, is EAGVTQFPSHSVIEKGQTVTLRCDPISGHDNLYWYRRVMGKEIKFLLHFVKESKQDESGMPNNRFLAERTGGTYSTLKVQPAELEDSGVYFCASSQGTKSGYTFGSGTRLTVV.